Shown below are 5 T cell receptor beta chains from a single sample sequenced in a study of regulatory T cells in long-lasting Graves disease. The authors built TCR beta libraries using iRepertoire HTBI primers and Arm-PCR of CDR3 regions. From the multiplex PCR reads, TCRdb called clonotypes with MiXCR, one entry per CDR3 protein. Of over 200,000 distinct CDR3 sequences in the sample, 15% to 20% are singletons; the top ten hold 22%. Noted time point: newly diagnosed GD, antithyroid drugs for less than 3 months. Preparation of the TCR library used RNA extracted from PBMCs. The sample was peripheral blood mononuclear cells (PBMCs), taken at new diagnosis, from a patient treated with antithyroid drugs. These TCRs come from a female donor with Graves disease.

The table lists this clonotype with a few counts. The rearrangement joins TRBV4-3 to TRBJ2-1; D is uncertain. This CDR3 has 13 residues. Germline CDR1 is LGHNA and CDR2 is YSLEER. The V and J ends lost 1 base and 5 bases respectively, with 6 bases between them. CDR3 sequence (DNA): TGCGCCAGCAGCCAAGGGCCAAACAATGAGCAGTTCTTC. Residues: CASSQGPNNEQFF.

This clonotype came up many times. The chain couples TRBV24-1 to TRBJ2-1; 12 nucleotides agree with TRBD1. With 3 bases clipped from V and 2 bases from J, the junction kept 13 bases outside the gene matches. Germline V gene data show CDR1 as KGHDR and CDR2 as SFDVKD. CDR3 length: 20 residues. DNA for the CDR3: TGTGCCACCAGTGATCCGTCGGGACAGGGGGCGACTAGGCCCTACAATGAGCAGTTCTTC. Residues: CATSDPSGQGATRPYNEQFF.

The V and J genes are TRBV2 and TRBJ2-3; the match to TRBD2 covers 13 bases. CDR3 length equals 15 residues. The J segment lost 2 bases and the V segment lost 10 bases, leaving 6 bases of the junction unmatched. CDR1 and CDR2 (germline): SNHLY, FYNNEI. The CDR3 DNA follows: TGTGCCATCTCCGGACTAGCGGGAGTCACAGATACGCAGTATTTT. It codes for CAISGLAGVTDTQYF.

This clonotype came up a few times. This chain uses TRBV28 with TRBJ2-7; D remains unclear. In germline, CDR1 is MDHEN, CDR2 SYDVKM. The CDR3 contains 12 residues. Trimming left V 4 bases short and J 8 bases short, with 12 bases between. CDR3 DNA: TGTGCCAGCAGTTCCTCACCCGTGCAGCAGTACTTC. This gives the protein CASSSSPVQQYF.

In this sample, this clonotype turned up many times. This chain joins TRBV4-1 and TRBJ1-1; possible D gene TRBD1, 5 bases. Germline CDR1 and CDR2: MGHRA and YSYEKL. CDR3 length: 16 amino acids. V lost 1 base and J lost 0, with 12 bases in between. As DNA, the CDR3 is TGCGCCAGCAGCCAAGGAGGGAGACAGTTGAACACTGAAGCTTTCTTT. It is translated as CASSQGGRQLNTEAFF.